The rows below give T cell receptor beta chains drawn from one sample of a study. In TCRdb, the 5' RACE reads were re-called with MiXCR into one record per CDR3 protein. The repertoire has roughly 52,000 distinct CDR3 sequences, roughly 17% of them found once; the top ten carry under 3%. What was sequenced was naive CD4+ T cells sorted from blood. These receptors were obtained from a female donor with breast cancer. Both conserved end residues are part of each CDR3. Each record gives: clone size, D gene, V gene, J gene, CDR3 protein, CDR3 DNA. The D gene is left open where the match is weak. Clone size, where shown, is once, few, many, or a class for clones that have expanded.

few,NA,TRBV9,TRBJ1-2,CASSVVGEGYTF,TGTGCCAGCAGCGTAGTAGGGGAAGGCTACACCTTC
few,NA,TRBV6-6,TRBJ2-3,CASKGSTDTQYF,TGTGCCAGCAAAGGTAGCACAGATACGCAGTATTTT
few,NA,TRBV3-1,TRBJ2-7,CASTYQGGKTYEQYF,TGTGCCAGCACCTATCAGGGGGGGAAGACCTACGAGCAGTACTTC
many,NA,TRBV9,TRBJ1-1,CASSAVIMSMNTEAFF,TGTGCCAGCAGCGCAGTTATCATGAGCATGAACACTGAAGCTTTCTTT
few,NA,TRBV6-1,TRBJ2-7,CASSEAGLAGLYERYF,TGTGCTAGCAGTGAAGCGGGTTTAGCAGGACTCTACGAGCGGTACTTC
NA,TRBD2,TRBV28,TRBJ2-6,CASSSPGLAGGRSGANVLTF,TGTGCCAGCAGTTCTCCGGGACTAGCGGGAGGCCGCTCTGGGGCCAACGTCCTGACTTTC
few,TRBD2,TRBV5-1,TRBJ2-1,CASSLNPGGNEQFF,TGCGCCAGCAGCTTGAATCCGGGAGGGAATGAGCAGTTCTTC
NA,NA,TRBV27,TRBJ2-3,CASSLRMPGQARADTQYF,TGTGCCAGCAGTTTAAGAATGCCGGGACAAGCCCGAGCAGATACGCAGTATTTT
NA,TRBD1,TRBV5-1,TRBJ2-1,CASSLNRGAYNEQFF,TGCGCCAGCAGCTTGAACAGGGGGGCCTACAATGAGCAGTTCTTC
few,NA,TRBV7-6,TRBJ2-5,CASSSSTTLWDQETQYF,TGTGCCAGCAGCTCGTCAACGACCCTTTGGGACCAAGAGACCCAGTACTTC
few,NA,TRBV5-1,TRBJ2-1,CASRDSGDPGNEQFF,TGCGCCAGCAGGGATAGCGGCGACCCTGGCAATGAGCAGTTCTTC
many,NA,TRBV5-5,TRBJ1-2,CASSQETGLLSYGYTF,TGTGCCAGCAGCCAAGAGACAGGCCTCCTCTCTTATGGCTACACCTTC
NA,TRBD1,TRBV9,TRBJ2-1,CASSAATGQLGVNEQLF,TGTGCCAGCAGCGCAGCTACGGGACAGCTGGGGGTCAATGAGCAGCTCTTC
few,NA,TRBV20-1,TRBJ2-3,CSASSGDQPQYF,TGCAGTGCTAGTTCCGGGGATCAGCCCCAGTATTTT
medium-sized,TRBD1,TRBV20-1,TRBJ2-1,CSAPIPGQGRNEQFF,TGCAGTGCGCCTATCCCGGGACAGGGCAGGAATGAGCAGTTCTTC
NA,NA,TRBV3-1,TRBJ2-5,CASSQVPGLETQYF,TGTGCCAGCAGCCAAGTCCCCGGTTTAGAGACCCAGTACTTC
many,NA,TRBV20-1,TRBJ2-7,CSASGGGSYEQYF,TGCAGTGCTAGTGGCGGCGGATCCTACGAGCAGTACTTC
few,NA,TRBV24-1,TRBJ2-5,CATSDPGGRETQYF,TGTGCCACCAGTGACCCCGGGGGACGGGAGACCCAGTACTTC
many,NA,TRBV20-1,TRBJ2-5,CSARVGKQETQYF,TGCAGTGCTAGAGTAGGAAAACAAGAGACCCAGTACTTC
many,TRBD1,TRBV11-3,TRBJ2-7,CASSLERGPGSYEQYF,TGTGCCAGCAGCTTAGAGAGGGGGCCGGGGTCCTACGAGCAGTACTTC
few,NA,TRBV9,TRBJ1-5,CASSETDNYQPQHF,TGTGCCAGCAGCGAGACGGACAACTATCAGCCCCAGCATTTT
NA,TRBD2,TRBV5-1,TRBJ2-1,CASSLGRLAEYNEQFF,TGCGCCAGCAGCTTGGGTCGCCTAGCGGAATACAATGAGCAGTTCTTC
many,NA,TRBV5-1,TRBJ1-6,CASSLMARENSPLHF,TGCGCCAGCAGCTTGATGGCAAGAGAGAATTCACCCCTCCACTTT
NA,TRBD1,TRBV5-1,TRBJ2-2,CASSLRQGPGELFF,TGCGCCAGCAGCTTGAGACAGGGCCCCGGGGAGCTGTTTTTT
NA,TRBD2,TRBV28,TRBJ2-7,CASSLSGTSSHEQYF,TGTGCCAGCAGTTTATCGGGGACTAGTTCTCACGAGCAGTACTTC
NA,NA,TRBV5-1,TRBJ2-1,CASSLEGAVGNEQFF,TGCGCCAGCAGCTTGGAAGGGGCGGTTGGCAATGAGCAGTTCTTC
few,NA,TRBV5-1,TRBJ1-4,CASSLGATNEKLFF,TGCGCCAGCAGCTTAGGGGCAACTAATGAAAAACTGTTTTTT
many,NA,TRBV7-9,TRBJ1-2,CASSRELYGYTF,TGTGCCAGCAGCCGGGAACTCTATGGCTACACCTTC
many,TRBD1,TRBV6-2/TRBV6-3,TRBJ2-7,CASSQEFGQGSSYEQYF,TGTGCCAGCAGTCAAGAATTCGGACAGGGGAGCTCCTACGAGCAGTACTTC
NA,TRBD2,TRBV6-6,TRBJ2-1,CASSSSGRARNEQFF,TGTGCCAGCAGCTCCAGCGGGAGGGCCCGCAATGAGCAGTTCTTC
many,NA,TRBV7-9,TRBJ1-3,CATLQFGGGNTIYF,TGTGCCACCTTACAATTTGGGGGAGGAAACACCATATATTTT
few,NA,TRBV20-1,TRBJ2-3,CSKSRVGGTDTQYF,TGCAGCAAGAGCAGGGTAGGGGGCACAGATACGCAGTATTTT
few,NA,TRBV10-3,TRBJ2-6,CAISESAPTGANVLTF,TGTGCCATCAGTGAGTCGGCGCCGACTGGGGCCAACGTCCTGACTTTC
few,NA,TRBV4-1,TRBJ2-1,CASSHNRDPYEQFF,TGCGCCAGCAGCCACAACCGGGACCCCTATGAGCAGTTCTTC
many,NA,TRBV7-2,TRBJ1-1,CASSTRVWGNGIVGTEAFF,TGTGCCAGCAGCACCAGAGTGTGGGGAAACGGGATCGTTGGCACTGAAGCTTTCTTT
NA,TRBD2,TRBV10-3,TRBJ2-7,CAISDRTSGSEQYF,TGTGCCATCAGTGACAGGACTAGCGGGAGCGAGCAGTACTTC
NA,NA,TRBV7-9,TRBJ2-3,CASSLSTGTDTQYF,TGTGCCAGCAGCTTATCGACGGGAACAGATACGCAGTATTTT
many,NA,TRBV29-1,TRBJ1-4,CSVEVRRGEKLFF,TGCAGCGTTGAAGTCAGGCGGGGTGAAAAACTGTTTTTT
NA,NA,TRBV5-1,TRBJ2-5,CASSLQETQYF,TGCGCCAGCAGCCTCCAAGAGACCCAGTACTTC
NA,NA,TRBV7-8,TRBJ1-1,CASSSSGASNTEAFF,TGTGCCAGCAGCTCCAGTGGCGCCAGTAACACTGAAGCTTTCTTT
few,NA,TRBV5-5,TRBJ2-5,CASSETVPKETQYF,TGTGCCAGCAGCGAGACAGTGCCGAAAGAGACCCAGTACTTC
many,NA,TRBV29-1,TRBJ2-1,CSVRVRSYNEQFF,TGCAGCGTTAGAGTGCGGTCGTACAATGAGCAGTTCTTC
NA,NA,TRBV5-1,TRBJ1-3,CASSLEEARSGNTIYF,TGCGCCAGCAGCTTGGAAGAGGCACGCTCTGGAAACACCATATATTTT
NA,NA,TRBV6-6,TRBJ2-7,CASSLQGYEQYF,TGTGCCAGCAGCCTACAGGGTTACGAGCAGTACTTC
few,NA,TRBV30,TRBJ1-1,CAWSEGNTALMNTEAFF,TGTGCCTGGAGTGAGGGCAACACGGCCTTGATGAACACTGAAGCTTTCTTT
few,NA,TRBV7-2,TRBJ2-5,CASSPAGGSQYF,TGTGCCAGCAGCCCGGCGGGCGGGTCCCAGTACTTC
few,TRBD2,TRBV6-5,TRBJ2-3,CASSRGVPGQSTDTQYF,TGTGCCAGCAGCCGGGGGGTTCCGGGGCAAAGCACAGATACGCAGTATTTT
NA,NA,TRBV7-2,TRBJ1-1,CASSPWRNTEAFF,TGTGCCAGCAGTCCCTGGAGAAACACTGAAGCTTTCTTT
many,NA,TRBV20-1,TRBJ2-7,CSARDPRGSGLEQYF,TGCAGTGCTAGAGACCCCCGGGGTAGCGGTCTTGAGCAGTACTTC
many,TRBD1,TRBV7-2,TRBJ2-5,CASSGGTGGQTQYF,TGTGCCAGCAGCGGGGGGACAGGGGGACAGACCCAGTACTTC
NA,NA,TRBV11-3,TRBJ2-3,CASSAPPPSTDTQYF,TGTGCCAGCAGCGCCCCACCACCCAGCACAGATACGCAGTATTTT
many,NA,TRBV5-5,TRBJ1-2,CASSLYRVANYGYTF,TGTGCCAGCAGCTTGTATCGGGTAGCTAACTATGGCTACACCTTC
many,NA,TRBV4-1,TRBJ1-3,CASSQVDPGLNSGNTIYF,TGCGCCAGCAGCCAAGTTGACCCGGGCCTAAACTCTGGAAACACCATATATTTT
few,NA,TRBV5-1,TRBJ2-3,CASSLGTGADTQYF,TGCGCCAGCAGCTTGGGTACGGGGGCAGATACGCAGTATTTT
few,TRBD2,TRBV20-1,TRBJ2-7,CSAEEGVAGGFEQYF,TGCAGTGCCGAAGAGGGAGTAGCGGGAGGTTTCGAGCAGTACTTC
few,NA,TRBV7-9,TRBJ1-1,CASSLGDSTEAFF,TGTGCCAGCAGCTTAGGTGACAGCACTGAAGCTTTCTTT
NA,TRBD1,TRBV2,TRBJ1-3,CASRGSGTGRGNTIYF,TGTGCCAGTAGGGGCTCCGGGACAGGGAGAGGAAACACCATATATTTT
NA,TRBD1,TRBV2,TRBJ2-5,CASRGSPQGFQETQYF,TGTGCCAGCAGGGGGTCCCCACAGGGGTTCCAAGAGACCCAGTACTTC
few,NA,TRBV7-2,TRBJ2-1,CASSLVVGVTYNEQFF,TGTGCCAGCAGCTTAGTGGTCGGGGTTACCTACAATGAGCAGTTCTTC